The 5 T cell receptor beta chains given below trace back to one sample, sequenced in a study of T-cell memory formation after mild COVID-19. TCRdb reprocessed the 5' RACE reads with MiXCR, giving one entry per CDR3 protein. Found here are about 200,000 distinct CDR3 sequences, over 7.5% of them singletons; the top ten hold 3% to 4%. The material sequenced was PBMCs or a T cell subset sorted from them (not recorded which). These receptor sequences come from a man between 18 and 29 years old who had mild COVID-19 (a few samples of this study predate the infection). Cell type and time point are not known.

This clonotype was observed many times. The CDR3 coding sequence is TGTGCCAGTAGTCCTAGACAGGCCTACAATCAGCCCCAGCATTTT. Protein: CASSPRQAYNQPQHF. V is TRBV19 and J is TRBJ1-5; D is possibly TRBD1 (6 bases). Germline V CDR1 and CDR2: LNHDA, SQIVND (reference sequence). The CDR3 covers 15 residues. The V and J ends lost 5 bases and 3 bases respectively, with 14 bases between them.

This clonotype was recorded a few times. The chain combines TRBV7-2 with TRBJ1-2; 9 nucleotides line up with TRBD1. CDR1 is SGHTA and CDR2 is FQGNSA in the germline V gene. V lost 1 base, J lost 2 bases, and 5 bases stayed unmatched. CDR3 length: 16 amino acids. CDR3 amino acids: CASSLDVGQGNYGYTF. CDR3 nucleotides: TGTGCCAGCAGCTTAGATGTCGGACAGGGGAACTATGGCTACACCTTC. Looking up the rest from reference TRBV7-2 and TRBJ1-2 gives the full variable domain: GAGVSQSPSNKVTEKGKDVELRCDPISGHTALYWYRQSLGQGLEFLIYFQGNSAPDKSGLPSDRFSAERTGGSVSTLTIQRTQQEDSAVYLCASSLDVGQGNYGYTFGSGTRLTVV.

This clonotype has at least ten counts. Here the CDR3 DNA reads TGCGCCAGCAGCTCACTACCTGGGACACAAGAGACCCAGTACTTC. Amino acid sequence: CASSSLPGTQETQYF. This chain joins TRBV5-1 and TRBJ2-5; D perhaps matches TRBD1 (6 bases). This CDR3 is 15 amino acids long. Germline loops: CDR1 SGHRS, CDR2 YFSETQ. The ends were cut back, 3 bases at V and 2 bases at J, with 14 bases in the middle. The complete variable domain, with remaining parts taken from reference TRBV5-1 and TRBJ2-5, reads KAGVTQTPRYLIKTRGQQVTLSCSPISGHRSVSWYQQTPGQGLQFLFEYFSETQRNKGNFPGRFSGRQFSNSRSEMNVSTLELGDSALYLCASSSLPGTQETQYFGPGTRLLVL.

This clonotype came up a few times. This chain uses TRBV19 with TRBJ2-1, with a possible D match to TRBD2 (5 bases). V lost 6 bases, J lost 8 bases, and 14 bases lay in between. CDR1 and CDR2 (germline): LNHDA, SQIVND (reference sequence). The CDR3 runs 13 residues. In DNA, the CDR3 is TGTGCCAGTAGCGGACGCCCGAGGGATGAGCAGTTCTTC. The encoded protein is CASSGRPRDEQFF.

The rearrangement joins TRBV7-8 to TRBJ2-3, with 11 bases aligning to TRBD2. CDR1 and CDR2 (germline): SGHVS, FQNEAQ. J lost 5 bases, V lost 2 bases, and 6 bases had no gene match. CDR3 size: 16 residues. CDR3 sequence: CASSLLRLAGGDTQYF. CDR3 DNA: TGTGCCAGCAGCTTATTGCGGCTAGCGGGAGGAGATACGCAGTATTTT.